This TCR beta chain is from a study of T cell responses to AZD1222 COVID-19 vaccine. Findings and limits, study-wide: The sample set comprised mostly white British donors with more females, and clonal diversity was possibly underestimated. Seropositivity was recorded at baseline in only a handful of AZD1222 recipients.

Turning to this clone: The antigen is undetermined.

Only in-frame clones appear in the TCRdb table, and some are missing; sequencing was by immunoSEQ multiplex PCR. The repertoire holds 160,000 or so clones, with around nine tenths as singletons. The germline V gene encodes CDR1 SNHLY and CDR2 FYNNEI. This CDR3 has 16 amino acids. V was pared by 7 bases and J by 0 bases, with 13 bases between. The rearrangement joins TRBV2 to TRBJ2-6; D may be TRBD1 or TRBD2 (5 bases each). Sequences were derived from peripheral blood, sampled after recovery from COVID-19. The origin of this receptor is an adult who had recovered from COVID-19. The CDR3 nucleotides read TGTGCCAGCAAGACGGGACGTTTCTCTGGGGCCAACGTCCTGACTTTC. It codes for CASKTGRFSGANVLTF.